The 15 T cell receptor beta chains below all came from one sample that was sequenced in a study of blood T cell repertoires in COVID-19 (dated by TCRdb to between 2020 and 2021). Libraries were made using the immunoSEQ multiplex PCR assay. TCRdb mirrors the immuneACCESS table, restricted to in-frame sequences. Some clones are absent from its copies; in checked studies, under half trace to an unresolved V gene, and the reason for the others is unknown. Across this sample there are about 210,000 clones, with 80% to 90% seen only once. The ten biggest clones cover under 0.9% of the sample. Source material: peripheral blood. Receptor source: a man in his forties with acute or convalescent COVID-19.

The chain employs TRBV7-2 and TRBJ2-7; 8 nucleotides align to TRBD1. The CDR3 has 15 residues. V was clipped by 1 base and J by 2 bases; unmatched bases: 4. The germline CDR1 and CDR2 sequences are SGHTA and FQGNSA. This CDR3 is CASSLGTGPTYEQYF. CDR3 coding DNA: TGTGCCAGCAGCTTAGGGACAGGGCCGACCTACGAGCAGTACTTC. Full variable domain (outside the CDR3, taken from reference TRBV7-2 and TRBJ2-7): GAGVSQSPSNKVTEKGKDVELRCDPISGHTALYWYRQSLGQGLEFLIYFQGNSAPDKSGLPSDRFSAERTGGSVSTLTIQRTQQEDSAVYLCASSLGTGPTYEQYFGPGTRLTVT.

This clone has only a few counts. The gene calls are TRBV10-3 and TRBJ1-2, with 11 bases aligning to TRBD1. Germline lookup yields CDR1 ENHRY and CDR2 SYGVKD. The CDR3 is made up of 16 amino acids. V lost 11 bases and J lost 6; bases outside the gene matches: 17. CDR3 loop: CASSAGQGAGSDGYTF. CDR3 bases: TGTGCCTCTAGCGCCGGACAGGGGGCGGGGAGTGATGGCTACACCTTC.

The CDR3 DNA sequence: TGTGCCAGCAGTGAGGGACAGGGGTGGTATGGCTACACCTTC. This translates into CASSEGQGWYGYTF. The rearrangement links TRBV27 to TRBJ1-2; 10 bases fit TRBD1. Germline CDR1 and CDR2: MNHEY and SMNVEV (reference sequence). CDR3 length: 14 residues. J lost 5 bases, V lost 5 bases, and 5 bases had no gene match.

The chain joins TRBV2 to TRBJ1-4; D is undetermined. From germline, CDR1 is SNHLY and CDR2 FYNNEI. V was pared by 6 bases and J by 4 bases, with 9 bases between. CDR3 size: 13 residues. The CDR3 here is CASRRLFNEKLFF. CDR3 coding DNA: TGTGCCAGCAGGAGACTCTTTAATGAAAAACTGTTTTTT.

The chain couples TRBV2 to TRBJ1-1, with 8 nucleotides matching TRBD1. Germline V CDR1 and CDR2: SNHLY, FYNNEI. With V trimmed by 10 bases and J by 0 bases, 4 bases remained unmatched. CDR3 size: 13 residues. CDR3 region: CATRTGLNTEAFF. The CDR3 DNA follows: TGTGCCACCAGGACAGGGCTGAACACTGAAGCTTTCTTT.

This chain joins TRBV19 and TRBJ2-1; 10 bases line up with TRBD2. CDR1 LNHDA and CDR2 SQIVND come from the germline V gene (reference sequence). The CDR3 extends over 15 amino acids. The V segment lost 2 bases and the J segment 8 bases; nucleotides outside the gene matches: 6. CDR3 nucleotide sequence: TGTGCCAGTAGTATATTGGCTAGCGGGAGCGATGAGCAGTTCTTC. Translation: CASSILASGSDEQFF.

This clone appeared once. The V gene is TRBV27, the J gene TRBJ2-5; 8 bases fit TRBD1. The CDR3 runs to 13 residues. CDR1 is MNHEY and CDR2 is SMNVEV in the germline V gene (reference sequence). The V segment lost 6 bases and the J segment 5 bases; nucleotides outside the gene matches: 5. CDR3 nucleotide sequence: TGTGCCAGCAGATATACAGGGGGGGAGACCCAGTACTTC. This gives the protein CASRYTGGETQYF.

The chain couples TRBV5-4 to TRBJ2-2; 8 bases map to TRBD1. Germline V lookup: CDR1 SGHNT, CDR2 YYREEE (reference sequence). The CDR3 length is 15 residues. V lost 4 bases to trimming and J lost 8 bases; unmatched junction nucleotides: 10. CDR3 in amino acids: CASSPDRVKGGELFF. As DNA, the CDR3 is TGTGCCAGCAGCCCGGACAGGGTTAAAGGGGGGGAGCTGTTTTTT.

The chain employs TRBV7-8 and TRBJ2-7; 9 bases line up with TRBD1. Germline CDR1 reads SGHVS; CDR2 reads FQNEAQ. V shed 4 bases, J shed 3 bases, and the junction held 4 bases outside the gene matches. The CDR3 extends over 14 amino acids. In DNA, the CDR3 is TGTGCCAGCAGCTCTAGGGGACAGGGCTACGAGCAGTACTTC. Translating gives CASSSRGQGYEQYF.

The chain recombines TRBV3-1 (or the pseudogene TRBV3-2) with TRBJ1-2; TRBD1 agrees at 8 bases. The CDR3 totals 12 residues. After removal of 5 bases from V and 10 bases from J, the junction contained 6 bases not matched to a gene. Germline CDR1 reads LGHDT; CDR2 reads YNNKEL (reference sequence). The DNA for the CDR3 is TGTGCCAGCAGCGACGGACAGGGAGCCTACACCTTC. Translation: CASSDGQGAYTF.

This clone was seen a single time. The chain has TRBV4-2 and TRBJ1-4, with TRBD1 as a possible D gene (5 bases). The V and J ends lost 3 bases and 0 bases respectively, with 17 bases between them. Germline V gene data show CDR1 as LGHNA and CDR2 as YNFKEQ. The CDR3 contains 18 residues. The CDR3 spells CASSHPESGLATNEKLFF. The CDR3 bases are TGTGCCAGCAGCCACCCGGAGTCGGGACTTGCAACTAATGAAAAACTGTTTTTT.

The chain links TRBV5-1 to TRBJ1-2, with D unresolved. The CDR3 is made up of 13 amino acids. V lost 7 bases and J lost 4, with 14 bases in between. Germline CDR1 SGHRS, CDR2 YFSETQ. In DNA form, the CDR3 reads TGCGCCAGCGGCAGTAGGGAGGGCTATGGCTACACCTTC. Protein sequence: CASGSREGYGYTF.

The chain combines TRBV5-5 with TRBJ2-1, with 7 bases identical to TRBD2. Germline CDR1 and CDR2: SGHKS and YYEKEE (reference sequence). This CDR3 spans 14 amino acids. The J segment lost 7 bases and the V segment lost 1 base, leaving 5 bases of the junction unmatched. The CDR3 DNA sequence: TGTGCCAGCAGCTTGCGGGAGGTGCGGAATGAGCAGTTCTTC. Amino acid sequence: CASSLREVRNEQFF.

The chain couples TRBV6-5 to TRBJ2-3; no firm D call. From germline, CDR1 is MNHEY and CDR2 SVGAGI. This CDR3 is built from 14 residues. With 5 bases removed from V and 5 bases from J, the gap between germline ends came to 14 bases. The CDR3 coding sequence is TGTGCCAGCAGTACGGGTCTTGCGGTAGATACGCAGTATTTT. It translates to CASSTGLAVDTQYF.

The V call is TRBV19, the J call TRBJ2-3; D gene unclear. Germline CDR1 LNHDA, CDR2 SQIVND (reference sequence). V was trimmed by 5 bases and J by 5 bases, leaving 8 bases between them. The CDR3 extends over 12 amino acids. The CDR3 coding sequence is TGTGCCAGTAGTGCCCGGGTAGATACGCAGTATTTT. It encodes CASSARVDTQYF.